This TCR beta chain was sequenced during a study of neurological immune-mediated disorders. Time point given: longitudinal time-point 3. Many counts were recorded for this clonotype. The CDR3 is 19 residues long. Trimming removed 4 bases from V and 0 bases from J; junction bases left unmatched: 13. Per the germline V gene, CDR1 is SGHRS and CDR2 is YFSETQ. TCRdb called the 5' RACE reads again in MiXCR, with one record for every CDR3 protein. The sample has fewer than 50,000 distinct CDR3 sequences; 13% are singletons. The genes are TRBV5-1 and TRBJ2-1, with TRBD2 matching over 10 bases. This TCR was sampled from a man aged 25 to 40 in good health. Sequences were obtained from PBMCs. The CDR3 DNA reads TGCGCCAGCAGCGGGAATAGCGGGAGGCCAGTTAGCTCCTACAATGAGCAGTTCTTC. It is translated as CASSGNSGRPVSSYNEQFF.